This record concerns one T cell receptor beta chain sequence. At least ten counts were recorded for this clonotype. There is no known antigen for this receptor. There are no base qualities to consult, and no much larger clone falls within one base. This sample was taken from a study of Graves' ophthalmopathy and Graves' hyperthyroidism listed by TCRdb under 2018. Regarding the research as a whole: Peripheral blood was collected before any treatment was given, at the time of initial diagnosis. The study used TCR beta repertoire signatures to distinguish Graves' ophthalmopathy from Graves' hyperthyroidism and to predict progression to ophthalmopathy. In total, 135 blood samples were TCR-sequenced: around 42 ophthalmopathy, roughly 80 hyperthyroidism and about 17 hyperthyroidism-to-ophthalmopathy patients. To explore V-J signatures distinguishing ophthalmopathy from hyperthyroidism, a discovery set of roughly 98 patients (roughly 45 ophthalmopathy, 55 to 60 stable hyperthyroidism) was enrolled. The independent validation cohort included under 20 hyperthyroidism patients plus 17 patients who later progressed from hyperthyroidism to ophthalmopathy. T-cell repertoires of thyroid tissue and blood were compared in about 6 hyperthyroidism patients. Following sample collection, hyperthyroidism patients were given methimazole at a starting dose of 30 mg daily, and ophthalmopathy patients were given high-dose intravenous methylprednisolone. The approximately 95 discovery patients were divided at random into training and test sets in a 7:3 ratio.

TCR beta CDR3 regions were amplified from RNA transcripts for repertoire sequencing. A first-round RT-PCR used HTBI primers with the Qiagen OneStep RT-PCR kit, followed by a second-round multiplex PCR, size selection and purification. Sequencing of the libraries was carried out on an Illumina HiSeq2000 in paired-end mode with 100 bp reads. The original pipeline was this. SOAPnuke was used to process the reads, removing any read that contained adapters or uncalled bases, had a mean Phred below 15, or lacked an exact match to the constant primer or identifier. COPE v1.2.5 was used to merge the high-quality paired reads. Each unique nucleotide sequence was treated as a clonotype, and MiTCR v1.1 was used to align the clonotypes to the IMGT TRB V, D and J references. The analysis was limited to V-J combinations with a frequency above 0.0001, which together covered 99.2% of repertoires. A TCR clonal expansion and chaos score per V-J combination was defined as the ratio of F50 clonal expansion to chaos observed in the TCRdist matrix. Welch's t-statistics and random forest were used to reduce the features to roughly 14 V-J combinations, which were then used as input to a naive Bayes classifier. Thyroid-blood repertoire similarity was quantified with the Morisita-Horn index. TCRdb took the public reads, trimmed them with fastp at Q25, ran MiXCR for clone calling and kept in-frame beta chains. Identical CDR3 proteins give one entry, which carries the most common genes and DNA. The V and J calls and clone size come from TCRdb's table, not from the authors' own analysis. The sample includes some 160,000 distinct CDR3 sequences, with approximately 40% observed a single time. The ten top clones hold approximately 8.9% of the sample.

From its cysteine to its phenylalanine, the CDR3 spans 14 amino acids. Just the 42-base CDR3 DNA is kept, in frame starting at base 1. Per the germline V gene, SNHLY is the CDR1 and FYNNEI is the CDR2. V drops 5 bases and J drops 2 bases, leaving 9 bases in between. The paper's findings and limits, for the study overall: Sample size was not statistically predetermined, and group allocation was not concealed from the investigators. Among expanded thyroid clonotypes with frequency above 0.001, most also showed up in blood, which suggests that blood repertoires may reflect the thyroid immune response. The 13-signature model separated ophthalmopathy from stable hyperthyroidism with 87.88% sensitivity and just under 84% specificity in cross-validation, and 80%/75% in the test set. In validation, the model predicted ophthalmopathy progression with 70.59% sensitivity and around 72% specificity; more than ten predicted patients were CT-confirmed with GO in a median of approximately 6.5 months.

The ophthalmopathy patients had moderately to severely active disease, with a Clinical Activity Score of 3 or higher, a NOSPECS grade of 4 or higher, and a disease duration of less than 3 months. Patients with other autoimmune diseases, uncontrolled infections, pregnancy or lactation were excluded. Clinical symptoms, serum thyroxine, TRAb, thyroid ultrasound and orbital computed tomography formed the basis of the diagnosis. PBMCs were isolated from 10 ml of fresh peripheral blood by Ficoll-Paque density gradient centrifugation. Total RNA was extracted with Trizol reagent and quality-checked on an Agilent 2100 Bioanalyzer.

The sequencing input was peripheral blood. The chain is encoded by TRBV2 joined to TRBJ2-2; a weak D assignment points to TRBD1 (6 bases agree). The TCR was taken from a man between 25 and 39 years old with Graves' ophthalmopathy. Donor details come from another sample of the same person, matched by shared clones. The CDR3 protein sequence reads: CASSLDRNTGELFF. The sequence in DNA is TGTGCCAGCAGTTTGGACAGAAACACCGGGGAGCTGTTTTTT.